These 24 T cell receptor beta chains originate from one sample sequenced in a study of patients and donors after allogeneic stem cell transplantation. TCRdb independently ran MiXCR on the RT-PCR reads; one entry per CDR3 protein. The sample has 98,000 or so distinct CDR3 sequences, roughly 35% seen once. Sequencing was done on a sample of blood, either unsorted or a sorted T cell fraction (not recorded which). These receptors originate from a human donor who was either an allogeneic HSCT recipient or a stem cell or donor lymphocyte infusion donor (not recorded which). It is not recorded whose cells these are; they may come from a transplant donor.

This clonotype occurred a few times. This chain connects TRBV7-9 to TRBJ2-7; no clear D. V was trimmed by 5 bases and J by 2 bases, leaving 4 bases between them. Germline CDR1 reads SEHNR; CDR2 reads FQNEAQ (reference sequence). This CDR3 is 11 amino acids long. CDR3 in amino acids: CASSKAYEQYF. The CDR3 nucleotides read TGTGCCAGCAGCAAGGCCTACGAGCAGTACTTC.

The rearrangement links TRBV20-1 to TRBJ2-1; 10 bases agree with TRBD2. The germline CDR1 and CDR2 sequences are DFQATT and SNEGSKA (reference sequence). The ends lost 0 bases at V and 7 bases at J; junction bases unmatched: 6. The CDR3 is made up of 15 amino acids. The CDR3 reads CSARDYSGRSNEQFF. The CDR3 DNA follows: TGCAGTGCTAGAGACTATAGCGGGAGGAGTAATGAGCAGTTCTTC.

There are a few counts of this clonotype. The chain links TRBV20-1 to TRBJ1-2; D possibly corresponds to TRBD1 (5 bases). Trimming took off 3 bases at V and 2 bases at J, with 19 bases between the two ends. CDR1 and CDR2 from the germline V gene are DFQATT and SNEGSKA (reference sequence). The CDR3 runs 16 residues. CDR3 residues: CSARDTPGAQNYGYTF. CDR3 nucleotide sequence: TGCAGTGCTAGGGACACTCCTGGGGCGCAAAACTATGGCTACACCTTC.

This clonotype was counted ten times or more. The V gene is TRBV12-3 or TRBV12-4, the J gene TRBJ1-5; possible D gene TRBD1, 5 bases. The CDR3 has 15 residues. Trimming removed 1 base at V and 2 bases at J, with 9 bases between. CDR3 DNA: TGTGCCAGCAGTTTAGGCACAGGTCGCAATCAGCCCCAGCATTTT. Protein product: CASSLGTGRNQPQHF.

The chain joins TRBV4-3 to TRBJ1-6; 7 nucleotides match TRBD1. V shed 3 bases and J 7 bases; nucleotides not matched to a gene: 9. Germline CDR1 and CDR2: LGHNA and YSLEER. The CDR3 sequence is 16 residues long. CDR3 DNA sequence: TGCGCCAGCAGCCACCTATACGGGACAGTGAATTCACCCCTCCACTTT. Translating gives CASSHLYGTVNSPLHF.

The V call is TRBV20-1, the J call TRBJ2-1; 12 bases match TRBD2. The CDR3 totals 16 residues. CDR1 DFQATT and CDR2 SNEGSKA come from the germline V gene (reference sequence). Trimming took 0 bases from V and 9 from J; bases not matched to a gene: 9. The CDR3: CSAREQKTSGRGEQFF. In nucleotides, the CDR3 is TGCAGTGCTAGAGAACAGAAGACTAGCGGGAGAGGTGAGCAGTTCTTC.

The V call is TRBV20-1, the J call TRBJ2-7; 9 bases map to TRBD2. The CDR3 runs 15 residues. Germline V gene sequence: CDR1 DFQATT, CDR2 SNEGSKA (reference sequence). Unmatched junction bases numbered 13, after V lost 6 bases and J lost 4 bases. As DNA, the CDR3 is TGCAGTGCACGTTTTTGGGGTAGCGGGAGATACGAGCAGTACTTC. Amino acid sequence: CSARFWGSGRYEQYF.

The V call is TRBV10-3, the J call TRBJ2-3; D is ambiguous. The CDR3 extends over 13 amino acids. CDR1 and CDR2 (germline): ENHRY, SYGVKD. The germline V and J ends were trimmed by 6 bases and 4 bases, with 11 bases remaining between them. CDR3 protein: CAIRAGRSDTQYF. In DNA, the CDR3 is TGTGCCATCAGAGCAGGACGATCAGATACGCAGTATTTT.

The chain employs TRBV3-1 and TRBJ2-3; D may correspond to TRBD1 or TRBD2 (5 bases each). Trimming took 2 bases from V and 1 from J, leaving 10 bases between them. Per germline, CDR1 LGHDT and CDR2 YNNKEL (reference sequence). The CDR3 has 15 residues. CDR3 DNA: TGTGCCAGCAGCCAAACCGGGACCCGCACAGATACGCAGTATTTT. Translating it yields CASSQTGTRTDTQYF.

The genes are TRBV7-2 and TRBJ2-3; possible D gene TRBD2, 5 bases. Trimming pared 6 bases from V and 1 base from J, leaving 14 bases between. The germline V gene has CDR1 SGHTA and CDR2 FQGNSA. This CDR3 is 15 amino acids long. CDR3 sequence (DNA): TGTGCCAGCAGATTGGAGGAGTGGGGCACAGATACGCAGTATTTT. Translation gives CASRLEEWGTDTQYF.

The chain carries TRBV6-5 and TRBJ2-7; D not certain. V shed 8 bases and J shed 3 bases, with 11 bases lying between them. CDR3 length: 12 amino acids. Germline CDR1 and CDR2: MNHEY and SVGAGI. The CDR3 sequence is CASQGANYEQYF. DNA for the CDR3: TGTGCCAGCCAAGGCGCGAACTACGAGCAGTACTTC.

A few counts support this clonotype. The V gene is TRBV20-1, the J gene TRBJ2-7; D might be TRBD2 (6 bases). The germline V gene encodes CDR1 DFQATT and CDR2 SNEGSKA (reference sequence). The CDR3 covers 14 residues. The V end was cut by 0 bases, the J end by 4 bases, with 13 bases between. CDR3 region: CSAREVGLGYEQYF. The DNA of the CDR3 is TGCAGTGCTAGAGAAGTGGGACTTGGGTACGAGCAGTACTTC.

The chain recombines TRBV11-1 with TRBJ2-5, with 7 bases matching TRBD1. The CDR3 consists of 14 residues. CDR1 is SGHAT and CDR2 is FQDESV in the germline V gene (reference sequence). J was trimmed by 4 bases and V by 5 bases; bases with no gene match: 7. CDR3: CASSALHRGETQYF. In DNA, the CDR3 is TGTGCCAGCAGCGCCCTACACAGGGGAGAGACCCAGTACTTC.

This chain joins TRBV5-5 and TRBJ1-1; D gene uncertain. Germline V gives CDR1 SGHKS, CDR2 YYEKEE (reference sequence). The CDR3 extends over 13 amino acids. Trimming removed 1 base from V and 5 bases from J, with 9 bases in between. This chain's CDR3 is CASSLSGTTEAFF. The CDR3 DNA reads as TGTGCCAGCAGCTTGTCAGGAACTACTGAAGCTTTCTTT. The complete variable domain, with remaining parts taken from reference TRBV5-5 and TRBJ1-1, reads DAGVTQSPTHLIKTRGQQVTLRCSPISGHKSVSWYQQVLGQGPQFIFQYYEKEERGRGNFPDRFSARQFPNYSSELNVNALLLGDSALYLCASSLSGTTEAFFGQGTRLTVV.

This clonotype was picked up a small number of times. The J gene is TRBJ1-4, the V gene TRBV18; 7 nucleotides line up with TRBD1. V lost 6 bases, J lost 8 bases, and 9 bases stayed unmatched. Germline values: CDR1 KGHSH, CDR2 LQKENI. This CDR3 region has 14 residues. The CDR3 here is CASSSTGTDEKLFF. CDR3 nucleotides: TGTGCCAGCTCGTCTACCGGGACAGACGAAAAACTGTTTTTT.

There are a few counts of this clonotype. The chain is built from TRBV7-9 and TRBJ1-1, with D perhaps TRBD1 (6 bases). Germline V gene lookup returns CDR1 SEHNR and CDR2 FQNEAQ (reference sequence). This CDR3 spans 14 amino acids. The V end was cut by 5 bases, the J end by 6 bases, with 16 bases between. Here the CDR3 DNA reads TGTGCCAGCAGCCTTTTAGGGGGGGGCCCTGAAGCTTTCTTT. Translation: CASSLLGGGPEAFF.

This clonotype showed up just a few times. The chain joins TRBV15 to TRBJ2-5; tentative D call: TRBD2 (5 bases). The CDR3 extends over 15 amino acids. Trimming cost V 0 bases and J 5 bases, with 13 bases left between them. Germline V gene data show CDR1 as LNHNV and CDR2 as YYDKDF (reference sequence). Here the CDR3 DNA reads TGTGCCACCAGCAGAGAAAAGGGAAAGCGGGAGACCCAGTACTTC. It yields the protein CATSREKGKRETQYF.

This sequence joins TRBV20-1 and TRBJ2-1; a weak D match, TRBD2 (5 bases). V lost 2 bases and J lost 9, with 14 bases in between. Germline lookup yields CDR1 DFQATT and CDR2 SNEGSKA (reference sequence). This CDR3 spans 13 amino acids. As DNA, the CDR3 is TGCAGTGCTAGACAGACCCTAGAGGGTGAGCAGTTCTTC. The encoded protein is CSARQTLEGEQFF.

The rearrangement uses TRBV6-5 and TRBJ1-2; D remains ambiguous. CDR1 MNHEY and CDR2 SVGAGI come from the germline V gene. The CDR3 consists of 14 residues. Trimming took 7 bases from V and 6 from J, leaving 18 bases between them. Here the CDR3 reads CASTTIVGVDGYTF. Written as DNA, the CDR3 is TGTGCCAGCACTACCATCGTCGGGGTTGATGGCTACACCTTC.

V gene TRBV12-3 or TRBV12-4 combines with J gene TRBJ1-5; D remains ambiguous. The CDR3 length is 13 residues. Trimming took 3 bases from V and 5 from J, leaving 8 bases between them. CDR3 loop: CASSFRRDQPQHF. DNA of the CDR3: TGTGCCAGCAGTTTTCGGCGGGATCAGCCCCAGCATTTT.

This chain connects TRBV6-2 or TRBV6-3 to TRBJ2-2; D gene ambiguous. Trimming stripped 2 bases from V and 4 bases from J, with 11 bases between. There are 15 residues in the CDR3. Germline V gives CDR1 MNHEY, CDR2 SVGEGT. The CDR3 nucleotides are TGTGCCAGCAGTTACGAGGATCGTGCCACCGGGGAGCTGTTTTTT. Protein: CASSYEDRATGELFF.

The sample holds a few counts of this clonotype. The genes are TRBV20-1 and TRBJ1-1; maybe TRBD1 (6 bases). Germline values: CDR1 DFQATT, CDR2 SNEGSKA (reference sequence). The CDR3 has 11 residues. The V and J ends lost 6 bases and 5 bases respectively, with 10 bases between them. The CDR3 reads CSARGRTEAFF. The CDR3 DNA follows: TGCAGTGCCAGGGGAAGGACTGAAGCTTTCTTT.

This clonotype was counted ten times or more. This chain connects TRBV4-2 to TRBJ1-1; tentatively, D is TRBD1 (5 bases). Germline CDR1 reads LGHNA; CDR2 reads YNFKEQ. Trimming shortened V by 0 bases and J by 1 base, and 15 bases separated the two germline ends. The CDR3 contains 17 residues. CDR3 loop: CASSQESRGAKNTEAFF. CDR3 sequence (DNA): TGTGCCAGCAGCCAAGAATCAAGGGGCGCGAAGAACACTGAAGCTTTCTTT.

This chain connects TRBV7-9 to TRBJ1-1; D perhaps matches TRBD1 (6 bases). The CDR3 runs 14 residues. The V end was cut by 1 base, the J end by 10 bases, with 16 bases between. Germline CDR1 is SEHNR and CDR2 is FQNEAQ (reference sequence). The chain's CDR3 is CASSLGFGAGVAFF. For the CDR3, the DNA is TGTGCCAGCAGCTTAGGGTTTGGGGCAGGGGTAGCTTTCTTT.